The 30 T cell receptor beta chains presented below share a single source sample, sequenced in a study of CD8+ T cells in alopecia areata. After isolation, RNA underwent reverse transcription to generate cDNA as the sequencing template. Libraries were prepared by immunoSEQ multiplex PCR; TCRdb keeps only in-frame clonotypes and omits some of them. The sample shows about 150,000 clones, approximately 87% of them seen only once. The material sequenced was CD8+ T cells sorted from blood, taken at week 0. These receptors originate from a human donor with alopecia areata.

The chain has TRBV29-1 and TRBJ2-7; 10 bases align to TRBD2. Unmatched junction bases numbered 5, after V lost 3 bases and J lost 3 bases. Germline assignment: CDR1 SQVTM and CDR2 ANQGSEA. The CDR3 is made up of 14 amino acids. CDR3 loop: CSVDGLAGDYEQYF. The CDR3 DNA sequence: TGCAGCGTTGACGGGCTAGCGGGAGACTACGAGCAGTACTTC.

In this sample, this clone turned up once. This rearrangement joins TRBV29-1 to TRBJ2-1, with no clear D. From germline, CDR1 is SQVTM and CDR2 ANQGSEA. CDR3 length equals 15 residues. Trimming cost V 0 bases and J 0 bases, with 9 bases left between them. CDR3: CSVEDPQSSYNEQFF. The CDR3 DNA reads as TGCAGCGTTGAAGATCCGCAGAGCTCCTACAATGAGCAGTTCTTC.

The count of this clone is one. CDR3 residues: CASRAPSGRGVKNEQFF. In DNA, the CDR3 is TGTGCCAGCAGGGCCCCTAGCGGGAGGGGCGTAAAAAATGAGCAGTTCTTC. This sequence joins TRBV2 and TRBJ2-1; 12 bases match TRBD2. The CDR3 sequence is 17 residues long. CDR1 SNHLY and CDR2 FYNNEI come from the germline V gene. Germline trimming cut 6 bases from V and 7 bases from J; bases unmatched to any gene: 13.

CDR3 protein: CASRGLAAADTQYF. CDR3 coding DNA: TGTGCCAGCAGGGGACTAGCGGCCGCGGATACGCAGTATTTT. The V gene is TRBV6-5, the J gene TRBJ2-3, with 11 bases aligning to TRBD2. Losses at the gene ends were 6 bases for V and 6 bases for J; bases not matched to a gene: 5. The CDR3 runs to 14 residues. The V gene's germline CDR1 is MNHEY and CDR2 SVGAGI.

This clone showed up just a few times. This chain connects TRBV7-3 to TRBJ2-1; TRBD1 agrees at 7 bases. Germline V gene sequence: CDR1 SGHTA, CDR2 FQGTGA. V was clipped by 2 bases and J by 6 bases; unmatched bases: 4. The CDR3 has 14 residues. Written as DNA, the CDR3 is TGTGCCAGCAGCTTAGGAGCAGGGGGCAATGAGCAGTTCTTC. As protein: CASSLGAGGNEQFF.

V usage is TRBV25-1 and J usage is TRBJ1-1; D ambiguous. The CDR3 extends over 13 amino acids. Trimming removed 8 bases at V and 10 bases at J, with 20 bases between. Germline V gene sequence: CDR1 MGHDK, CDR2 SYGVNS. The CDR3 nucleotides are TGTGCCAGCGAGGGCTTGATGGCTGCGGGAGCTTTCTTT. Translating gives CASEGLMAAGAFF.

V usage is TRBV19 and J usage is TRBJ2-1; 13 bases map to TRBD2. V lost 6 bases to trimming and J lost 2 bases; unmatched junction nucleotides: 13. Germline CDR1 LNHDA, CDR2 SQIVND (reference sequence). This CDR3 contains 19 residues. The CDR3, as DNA: TGTGCCAGTAGCCCAGGACTAGCGGGAGAGGTGTACCCCTACAATGAGCAGTTCTTC. Translating it yields CASSPGLAGEVYPYNEQFF.

This clone was recorded only once. The chain links TRBV4-1 to TRBJ2-2; D perhaps matches TRBD1 (7 bases). Germline CDR1 reads MGHRA; CDR2 reads YSYEKL. The CDR3 is made up of 16 amino acids. V was shortened by 0 bases and J by 8 bases, with 16 bases between the two germline ends. CDR3 DNA sequence: TGCGCCAGCAGCCAAGACAGGGGGACTCCCCTGGGGGAGCTGTTTTTT. Translating gives CASSQDRGTPLGELFF.

The chain carries TRBV4-1 and TRBJ2-7; D gene unclear. Germline lookup yields CDR1 MGHRA and CDR2 YSYEKL. The CDR3 contains 15 residues. Trimming took off 1 base at V and 0 bases at J, with 10 bases between the two ends. The CDR3 DNA is TGCGCCAGCAGCCAAGGCCCGTCGAGCTCCTACGAGCAGTACTTC. Protein: CASSQGPSSSYEQYF.

The J gene is TRBJ1-4, the V gene TRBV7-8, with D unclear. This CDR3 is built from 17 residues. The V gene lost 5 bases and the J gene lost 0 bases, with 16 bases spanning the gap. The germline CDR1 and CDR2 sequences are SGHVS and FQNEAQ. Here the CDR3 reads CASSPQSSDATNEKLFF. The CDR3 DNA reads TGTGCCAGCAGCCCCCAATCGTCGGATGCAACTAATGAAAAACTGTTTTTT. The complete variable domain, with remaining parts taken from reference TRBV7-8 and TRBJ1-4, reads GAGVSQSPRYKVAKRGQDVALRCDPISGHVSLFWYQQALGQGPEFLTYFQNEAQLDKSGLPSDRFFAERPEGSVSTLKIQRTQQEDSAVYLCASSPQSSDATNEKLFFGSGTQLSVL.

V usage is TRBV6-5 and J usage is TRBJ2-1; TRBD2 agrees at 12 bases. Trimming cost V 4 bases and J 2 bases; bases outside gene matches: 3. Germline values: CDR1 MNHEY, CDR2 SVGAGI. This CDR3 comprises 16 residues. The CDR3 spells CASSSSSGRAYNEQFF. The CDR3 region has the DNA TGTGCCAGCAGTTCCTCTAGCGGGAGGGCCTACAATGAGCAGTTCTTC.

The table lists this clone with a few counts. This chain connects TRBV27 to TRBJ2-7; D not resolved. CDR1 is MNHEY and CDR2 is SMNVEV in the germline V gene (reference sequence). This CDR3 is 15 amino acids long. The V gene lost 3 bases and the J gene lost 5 bases, with 17 bases spanning the gap. The CDR3 sequence: CASSLPSSRLNEQYF. The DNA for the CDR3 is TGTGCCAGCAGTTTGCCCTCCTCCAGGCTCAACGAGCAGTACTTC.

The genes are TRBV9 and TRBJ1-6; D gene unclear. V was pared by 0 bases and J by 10 bases, with 8 bases between. This CDR3 is 13 amino acids long. CDR1 SGDLS and CDR2 YYNGEE come from the germline V gene. CDR3 residues: CASSVDEGSPLHF. The CDR3, as DNA: TGTGCCAGCAGCGTAGATGAGGGATCACCCCTCCACTTT.

The chain carries TRBV2 and TRBJ1-1; D is unresolved. CDR1 is SNHLY, CDR2 FYNNEI, per germline. The CDR3 sequence is 15 residues long. Trimming took 2 bases from V and 4 from J, leaving 14 bases between them. In DNA form, the CDR3 reads TGTGCCAGCAGTGAAAGGTCTTTGTGGGGCACTGAAGCTTTCTTT. This codes for CASSERSLWGTEAFF.

The chain employs TRBV2 and TRBJ1-2; no reliable D call. Germline CDR1 and CDR2: SNHLY and FYNNEI. This CDR3 is built from 11 residues. The V and J ends lost 0 bases and 8 bases respectively, with 4 bases between them. The CDR3 DNA sequence: TGTGCCAGCAGTGAAGCCCGAGGCTACACCTTC. This gives the protein CASSEARGYTF.

The chain joins TRBV7-9 to TRBJ2-1; D ambiguous. The length of the CDR3 is 13 residues. CDR1 SEHNR and CDR2 FQNEAQ come from the germline V gene (reference sequence). V was cut by 5 bases and J by 4 bases, with 9 bases left in between. CDR3 sequence: CASSAQDYNEQFF. As DNA, the CDR3 is TGTGCCAGCAGCGCACAAGATTACAATGAGCAGTTCTTC.

CDR3 amino acids: CASSELRAHEQYF. CDR3 nucleotides: TGTGCCAGCAGTGAACTCAGGGCCCACGAGCAGTACTTC. The chain is built from TRBV2 and TRBJ2-7, with a weak D call TRBD1 (5 bases). Germline V gene lookup returns CDR1 SNHLY and CDR2 FYNNEI. Trimming removed 2 bases at V and 5 bases at J, with 10 bases between. This CDR3 is built from 13 residues.

The chain is built from TRBV27 and TRBJ2-7, with D tentatively TRBD2 (6 bases). CDR3 length: 14 residues. V was pared by 5 bases and J by 2 bases, with 13 bases between. In germline, CDR1 is MNHEY, CDR2 SMNVEV (reference sequence). CDR3 sequence reads: CASSPRDFPYEQYF. Written as DNA, the CDR3 is TGTGCCAGCAGTCCCCGGGACTTCCCCTACGAGCAGTACTTC.

V is TRBV7-9 and J is TRBJ2-7; 13 nucleotides agree with TRBD2. Germline V CDR1 and CDR2: SEHNR, FQNEAQ (reference sequence). CDR3 size: 14 residues. V was pared by 8 bases and J by 7 bases, with 8 bases of the junction left unmatched. As DNA, the CDR3 is TGTGCCAGCCTCGGGACTAGCGGGGTTGTTGAGCAGTACTTC. This sequence encodes CASLGTSGVVEQYF.

The rearrangement links TRBV9 to TRBJ1-2; D remains unclear. Germline V gene data show CDR1 as SGDLS and CDR2 as YYNGEE. The CDR3 loop spans 13 amino acids. V lost 0 bases and J lost 6, with 9 bases in between. In DNA, the CDR3 is TGTGCCAGCAGCGTAGGAACTGACAATGGCTACACCTTC. Translated: CASSVGTDNGYTF.

The V and J genes are TRBV5-1 and TRBJ2-2; perhaps TRBD2 as D (5 bases). The V and J ends lost 2 bases and 1 base respectively, with 6 bases between them. The CDR3 consists of 14 residues. Per germline, CDR1 SGHRS and CDR2 YFSETQ. The CDR3, as DNA: TGCGCCAGCAGCTTTCGGGAGAACACCGGGGAGCTGTTTTTT. The encoded protein is CASSFRENTGELFF.

This chain joins TRBV5-4 and TRBJ1-1; TRBD1 aligns across 7 bases. Losses at the gene ends were 2 bases for V and 3 bases for J; bases not matched to a gene: 4. This CDR3 is 14 amino acids long. Looked up from germline, CDR1 is SGHNT and CDR2 is YYREEE (reference sequence). As DNA, the CDR3 is TGTGCCAGCAGCTTCAAGGGGGCGGACACTGAAGCTTTCTTT. Residues: CASSFKGADTEAFF.

The J gene is TRBJ2-3, the V gene TRBV6-5; no firm D call. CDR3 length equals 14 residues. CDR1 and CDR2 from the germline V gene are MNHEY and SVGAGI. V lost 8 bases and J 0 bases, leaving 12 bases between the germline ends. CDR3 residues: CASGGTSSTDTQYF. Written as DNA, the CDR3 is TGTGCCAGCGGTGGCACCTCTAGCACAGATACGCAGTATTTT.

This chain links TRBV4-1 with TRBJ2-3, with D possibly matching TRBD2 (7 bases). Trimming left V 0 bases short and J 6 bases short, with 13 bases between. Germline CDR1 MGHRA, CDR2 YSYEKL. This CDR3 region has 15 residues. The CDR3 nucleotides read TGCGCCAGCAGCCAAGATGGACTAGGGGGGGATACGCAGTATTTT. Translating gives CASSQDGLGGDTQYF.

V usage is TRBV7-9 and J usage is TRBJ1-4, with unresolved D. V lost 5 bases, J lost 7 bases, and 14 bases lay in between. The CDR3 extends over 14 amino acids. Germline V gene sequence: CDR1 SEHNR, CDR2 FQNEAQ (reference sequence). CDR3 loop: CASSRGGRTEKLFF. In nucleotides, the CDR3 is TGTGCCAGCAGCCGCGGCGGACGGACTGAAAAACTGTTTTTT.

The CDR3 region is CASSPQGPGTEAFF. CDR3 nucleotide sequence: TGTGCCAGCAGTCCTCAGGGTCCGGGGACTGAAGCTTTCTTT. The chain employs TRBV27 and TRBJ1-1, with D perhaps TRBD1 (5 bases). The length of the CDR3 is 14 residues. Between the trimmed V and J ends, which lost 5 bases and 5 bases, there was a span of 15 bases. CDR1 MNHEY and CDR2 SMNVEV come from the germline V gene (reference sequence).

This clone appeared a single time. The chain has TRBV5-4 and TRBJ2-1, with D perhaps being TRBD1 or TRBD2 (6 bases each). The CDR3 is 16 amino acids. The germline V and J ends were trimmed by 4 bases and 0 bases, with 14 bases remaining between them. Germline V gene sequence: CDR1 SGHNT, CDR2 YYREEE (reference sequence). The CDR3: CASSQAEGGSYNEQFF. The CDR3 DNA sequence: TGTGCCAGCAGCCAAGCCGAGGGGGGCTCCTACAATGAGCAGTTCTTC.

The V call is TRBV27, the J call TRBJ2-7, with D maybe TRBD1 (7 bases). The CDR3 runs 13 residues. The germline CDR1 and CDR2 sequences are MNHEY and SMNVEV (reference sequence). Trimming shortened V by 6 bases and J by 7 bases, and 16 bases separated the two germline ends. The DNA for the CDR3 is TGTGCCAGCAGCCTTAAGACAGGGAGGGAGCAGTACTTC. This codes for CASSLKTGREQYF.

The chain is built from TRBV5-6 and TRBJ2-1; the D is unclear. CDR3 length: 15 residues. With 0 bases removed from V and 0 bases from J, the gap between germline ends came to 7 bases. Germline V gives CDR1 SGHDT, CDR2 YYEEEE. The CDR3 region is CASSLEQISYNEQFF. CDR3 DNA sequence: TGTGCCAGCAGCTTGGAACAGATCTCCTACAATGAGCAGTTCTTC. The variable domain in full, with the rest retrieved from reference TRBV5-6 and TRBJ2-1, is DAGVTQSPTHLIKTRGQQVTLRCSPKSGHDTVSWYQQALGQGPQFIFQYYEEEERQRGNFPDRFSGHQFPNYSSELNVNALLLGDSALYLCASSLEQISYNEQFFGPGTRLTVL.

The chain joins TRBV6-4 to TRBJ2-1; 10 nucleotides match TRBD2. The V gene's germline CDR1 is MRHNA and CDR2 SNTAGT. J gave up 8 bases and V 2 bases, and 6 bases lay outside the gene matches. The CDR3 loop spans 15 amino acids. CDR3 sequence (DNA): TGTGCCAGCAGTGACGGGGCTAGCGGGAGCGATGAGCAGTTCTTC. It codes for CASSDGASGSDEQFF.